This T cell receptor (beta chain) is from a study of T-cell reconstitution after alpha-beta-depleted transplantation in children. The CDR3 consists of 15 residues. CDR1 is SSHAT and CDR2 is FNYEAQ in the germline V gene (reference sequence). V trimming: 1 base; J trimming: 6 bases; junction bases outside the gene matches: 9. Unique molecular identifiers tagged the TCRbeta library. Each CDR3 protein is one row after TCRdb ran MiXCR on the PCR reads. The table records roughly 420,000 distinct CDR3 sequences, 15% to 20% of them present only once. This specimen consisted of PBMCs, mostly from graft donor cells, obtained 360 days after TCRalphabeta/CD19-depleted stem cell transplant. The TCR was taken from a boy under three years old who had a stem cell transplant for Wiskott-Aldrich syndrome, so the T cells may come from the graft donor. The rearrangement links TRBV7-7 to TRBJ2-7; TRBD1 aligns across 7 bases. CDR3 in amino acids: CASSLDLGQASEQYF. The DNA for the CDR3 is TGTGCCAGCAGCTTAGATCTCGGACAGGCCTCCGAGCAGTACTTC.